This T cell receptor beta chain was documented in a study of blood T cell repertoires in COVID-19. About the study: Sites in the United States, Italy and Spain provided acute and convalescent COVID-19 samples. The cDNA or gDNA used as material had been derived from T cells, B-cell-depleted T cells, or PBMCs.

There are 17 residues in the CDR3. The germline V gene has CDR1 MGHRA and CDR2 YSYEKL. V shed 4 bases, J shed 0 bases, and the junction held 5 bases outside the gene matches. Authors' analysis steps: By means of reference gene primer amplification, nucleated cell counts were estimated. Data came from immunoSEQ multiplex PCR; TCRdb stores just in-frame clones and leaves some out. The DNA was the basis for D and trimming; V, J and clone size are from that table. In the table there are about 60,000 clones, more than 80% of which are singletons. The gene calls are TRBV4-1 and TRBJ2-6; 8 bases line up with TRBD1. Sequencing was carried out using peripheral blood. The source is a human donor with active COVID-19. The donor label of this sample is uncertain. The CDR3 region has the DNA TGCGCCAGCAGCCTAGGACAGGGCCCCTCTGGGGCCAACGTCCTGACTTTC. Protein: CASSLGQGPSGANVLTF.